The present T cell receptor beta chain was sequenced within a study of identical twins. The study, taken as a whole, reports: Sharing of beta out-of-frame sequences by twins showed a weaker excess.

V lost 5 bases, J lost 7 bases, and 17 bases lay in between. Germline assignment: CDR1 MDHEN and CDR2 SYDVKM. CDR3 length equals 14 residues. Each cDNA held unique molecular identifiers, and template switching gave it a universal primer site. TCRdb ran MiXCR on the 5' RACE reads and lists one entry per CDR3 protein. The data show around 680,000 distinct CDR3 sequences, with around 8.3% seen just once and 0.8% to 1% held by the top ten. This clonotype was counted ten times or more. As yet, its antigen is unknown. This sample also belongs to another study, concerning yellow fever vaccine responses in identical twins. That work states: Twins reportedly had a vaccine T cell response that seemed partly convergent, partly personalized.

The clonotype comes from a woman younger than 30 in good health. Sequencing input: PBMCs. The rearrangement joins TRBV28 to TRBJ1-1, with D possibly matching TRBD1 (6 bases). The CDR3 spells CASSPGDRRGEAFF. The CDR3 bases are TGTGCCAGCAGTCCAGGGGATCGGCGGGGTGAAGCTTTCTTT. The entire variable domain, with the rest obtained from reference TRBV28 and TRBJ1-1, is as follows: DVKVTQSSRYLVKRTGEKVFLECVQDMDHENMFWYRQDPGLGLRLIYFSYDVKMKEKGDIPEGYSVSREKKERFSLILESASTNQTSMYLCASSPGDRRGEAFFGQGTRLTVV.